The 2 T cell receptor beta chains below come from one sample, sequenced in a study of shared clonotypes between healthy human individuals. Assay: immunoSEQ multiplex PCR; the TCRdb copy retains only in-frame clones and omits some. The table records about 100,000 clones, about 70% of them present only once. The sample comprised memory CD8+ T cells sorted from blood. Subset of the sample: CD45RO+ cells pooled with CCR7-negative TemRA cells. These receptors came from a woman aged 30 to 39 in good health.

This clone was recorded once. The genes are TRBV7-9 and TRBJ2-7; D may be TRBD2 (5 bases). The CDR3 runs 14 residues. Trimming took off 4 bases at V and 2 bases at J, with 12 bases between the two ends. Germline V lookup: CDR1 SEHNR, CDR2 FQNEAQ (reference sequence). This chain's CDR3 is CASSSGLYPYEQYF. Written as DNA, the CDR3 is TGTGCCAGCAGCTCAGGACTCTACCCCTACGAGCAGTACTTC. The complete variable domain, with remaining parts taken from reference TRBV7-9 and TRBJ2-7, reads DTGVSQNPRHKITKRGQNVTFRCDPISEHNRLYWYRQTLGQGPEFLTYFQNEAQLEKSRLLSDRFSAERPKGSFSTLEIQRTEQGDSAMYLCASSSGLYPYEQYFGPGTRLTVT.

For the CDR3, the DNA is TGTGCCAGCAGCCCACATCGTCGGCTAGCGGGAGAACATGAGCAGTTCTTC. It translates to CASSPHRRLAGEHEQFF. This chain joins TRBV4-2 and TRBJ2-1, with TRBD2 identical over 10 bases. V gave up 4 bases and J gave up 8 bases; unmatched junction bases: 14. This CDR3 comprises 17 residues. Germline V gene data show CDR1 as LGHNA and CDR2 as YNFKEQ.